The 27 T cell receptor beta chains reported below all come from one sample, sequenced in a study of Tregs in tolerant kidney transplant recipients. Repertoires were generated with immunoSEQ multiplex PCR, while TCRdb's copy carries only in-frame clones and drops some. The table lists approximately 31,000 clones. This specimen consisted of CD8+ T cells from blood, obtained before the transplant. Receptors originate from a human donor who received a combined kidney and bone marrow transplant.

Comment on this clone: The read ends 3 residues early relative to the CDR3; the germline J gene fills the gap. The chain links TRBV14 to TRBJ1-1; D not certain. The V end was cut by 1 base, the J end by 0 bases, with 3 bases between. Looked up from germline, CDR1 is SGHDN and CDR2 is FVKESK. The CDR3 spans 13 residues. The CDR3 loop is CASSQAMNTEAFF. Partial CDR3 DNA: TGTGCCAGCAGCCAAGCTATGAACACTGAA.

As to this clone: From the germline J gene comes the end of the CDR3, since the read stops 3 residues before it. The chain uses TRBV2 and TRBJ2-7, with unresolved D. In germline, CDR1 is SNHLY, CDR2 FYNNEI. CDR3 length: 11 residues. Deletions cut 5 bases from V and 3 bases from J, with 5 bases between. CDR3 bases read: TGTGCCAGCAGTCCCCGCTACGAG. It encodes CASSPRYE. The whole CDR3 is CASSPRYEQYF.

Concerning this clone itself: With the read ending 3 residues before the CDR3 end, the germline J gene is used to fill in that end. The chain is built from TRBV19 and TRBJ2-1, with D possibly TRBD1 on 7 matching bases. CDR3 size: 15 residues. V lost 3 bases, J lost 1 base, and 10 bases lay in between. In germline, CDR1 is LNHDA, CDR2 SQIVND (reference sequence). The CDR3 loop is CASSMAGQSYNEQFF. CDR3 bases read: TGTGCCAGTAGTATGGCGGGACAGTCCTACAATGAG.

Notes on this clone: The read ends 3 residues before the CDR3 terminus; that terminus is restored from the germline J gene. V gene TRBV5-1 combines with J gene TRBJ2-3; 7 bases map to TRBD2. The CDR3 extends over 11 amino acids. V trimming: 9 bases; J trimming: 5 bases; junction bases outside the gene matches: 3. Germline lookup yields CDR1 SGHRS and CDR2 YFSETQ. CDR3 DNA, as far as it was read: TGCGCCACCCAGCGGGGAGATACG. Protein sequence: CATQRGDT. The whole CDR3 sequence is CATQRGDTQYF. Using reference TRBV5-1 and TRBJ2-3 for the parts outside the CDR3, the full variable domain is KAGVTQTPRYLIKTRGQQVTLSCSPISGHRSVSWYQQTPGQGLQFLFEYFSETQRNKGNFPGRFSGRQFSNSRSEMNVSTLELGDSALYLCATQRGDTQYFGPGTRLTVL.

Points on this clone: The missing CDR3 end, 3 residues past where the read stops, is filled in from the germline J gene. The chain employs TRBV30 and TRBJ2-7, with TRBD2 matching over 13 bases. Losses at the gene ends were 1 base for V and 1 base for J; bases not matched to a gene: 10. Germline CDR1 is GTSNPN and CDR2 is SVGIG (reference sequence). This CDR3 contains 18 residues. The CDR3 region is CAWSAIGLAGDPSYEQYF. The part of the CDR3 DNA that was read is TGTGCCTGGAGTGCCATCGGACTAGCGGGAGATCCGTCCTACGAG. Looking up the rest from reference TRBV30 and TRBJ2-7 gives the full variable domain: SQTIHQWPATLVQPVGSPLSLECTVEGTSNPNLYWYRQAAGRGLQLLFYSVGIGQISSEVPQNLSASRPQDRQFILSSKKLLLSDSGFYLCAWSAIGLAGDPSYEQYFGPGTRLTVT.

CDR3 region: CASSLGQWNYGYTF. The sequenced part of the CDR3 DNA is TGTGCCAGCAGCTTGGGCCAGTGGAACTATGGC. V is TRBV5-6 and J is TRBJ1-2; the D is unclear. The read stops 3 residues short of the end of the CDR3; the missing end is completed from the germline J gene. Looked up from germline, CDR1 is SGHDT and CDR2 is YYEEEE. The ends were cut back, 0 bases at V and 2 bases at J, with 8 bases in the middle. The CDR3 totals 14 residues.

The CDR3 region is CASSFTSGGRETQYF. CDR3 bases read: TGTGCCAGCAGCTTTACTAGCGGGGGTCGGGAGACC. V gene TRBV7-6 combines with J gene TRBJ2-5, with TRBD2 matching 11 bases. The read ends 3 residues before the CDR3 terminus; that terminus is restored from the germline J gene. J gave up 5 bases and V 3 bases, and 5 bases lay outside the gene matches. This CDR3 comprises 15 residues. Germline V lookup: CDR1 SGHVS, CDR2 FNYEAQ.

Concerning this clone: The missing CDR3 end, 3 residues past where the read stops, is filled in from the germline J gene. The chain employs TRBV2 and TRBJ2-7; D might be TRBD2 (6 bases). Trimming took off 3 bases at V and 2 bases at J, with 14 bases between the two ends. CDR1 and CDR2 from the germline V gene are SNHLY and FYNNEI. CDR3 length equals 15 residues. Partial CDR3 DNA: TGTGCCAGCAGTGAGGGAGGCGGGGAAACCTACGAG. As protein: CASSEGGGETYE. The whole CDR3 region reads CASSEGGGETYEQYF. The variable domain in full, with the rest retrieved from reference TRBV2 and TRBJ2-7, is EPEVTQTPSHQVTQMGQEVILRCVPISNHLYFYWYRQILGQKVEFLVSFYNNEISEKSEIFDDQFSVERPDGSNFTLKIRSTKLEDSAMYFCASSEGGGETYEQYFGPGTRLTVT.

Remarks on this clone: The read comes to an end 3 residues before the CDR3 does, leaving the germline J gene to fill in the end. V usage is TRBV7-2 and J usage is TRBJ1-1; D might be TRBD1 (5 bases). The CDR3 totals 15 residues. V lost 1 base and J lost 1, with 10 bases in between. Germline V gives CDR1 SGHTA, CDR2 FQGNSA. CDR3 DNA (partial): TGTGCCAGCAGCTTAGGGGCGGGGGGGAACACTGAA. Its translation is CASSLGAGGNTE. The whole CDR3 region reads CASSLGAGGNTEAFF.

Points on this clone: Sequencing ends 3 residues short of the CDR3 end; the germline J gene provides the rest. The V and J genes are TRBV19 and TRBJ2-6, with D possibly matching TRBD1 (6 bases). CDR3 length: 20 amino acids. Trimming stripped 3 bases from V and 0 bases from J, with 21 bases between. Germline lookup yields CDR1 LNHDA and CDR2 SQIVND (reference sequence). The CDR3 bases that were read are TGTGCCAGTAGTATGGACGGCTCCGGGACATACAGCTCTGGGGCCAACGTC. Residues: CASSMDGSGTYSSGANV. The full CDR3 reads CASSMDGSGTYSSGANVLTF.

The sequenced CDR3 bases are TGTGCCAGCAGTCCATCCGCCGGGACAGGGCACGAG. This codes for CASSPSAGTGHE. The CDR3 in full is CASSPSAGTGHEQYF. This chain uses TRBV7-2 with TRBJ2-7; 9 nucleotides align to TRBD1. The CDR3 is cut off 3 residues early in the read; its end comes from the germline J gene. The CDR3 runs 15 residues. The junction had 11 bases not matched to a gene; V was cut back by 6 bases and J by 5 bases. CDR1 and CDR2 from the germline V gene are SGHTA and FQGNSA.

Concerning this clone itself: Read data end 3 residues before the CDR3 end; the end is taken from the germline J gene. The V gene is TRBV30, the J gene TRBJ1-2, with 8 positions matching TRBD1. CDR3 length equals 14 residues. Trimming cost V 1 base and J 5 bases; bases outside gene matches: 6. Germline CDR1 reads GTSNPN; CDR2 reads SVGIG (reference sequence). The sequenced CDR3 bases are TGTGCCTGGAGTGACTCCGACAGGGGATATGGC. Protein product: CAWSDSDRGYG. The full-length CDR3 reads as CAWSDSDRGYGYTF.

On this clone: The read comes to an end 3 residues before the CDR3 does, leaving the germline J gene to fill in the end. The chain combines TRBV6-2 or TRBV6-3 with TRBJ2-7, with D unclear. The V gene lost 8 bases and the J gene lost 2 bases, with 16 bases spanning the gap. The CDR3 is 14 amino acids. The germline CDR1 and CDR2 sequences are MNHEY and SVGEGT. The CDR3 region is CASRLVPLAYEQYF. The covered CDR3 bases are TGTGCCAGCCGGTTAGTGCCGTTGGCCTACGAG.

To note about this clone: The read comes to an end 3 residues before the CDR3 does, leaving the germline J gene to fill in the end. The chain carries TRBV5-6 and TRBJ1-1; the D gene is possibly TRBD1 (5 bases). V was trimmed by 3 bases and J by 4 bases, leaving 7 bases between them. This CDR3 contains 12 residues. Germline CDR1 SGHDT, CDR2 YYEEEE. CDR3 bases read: TGTGCCAGCAGCTCGGGGGTCACTGAA. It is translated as CASSSGVTE. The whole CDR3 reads CASSSGVTEAFF.

CDR3 DNA (partial): TGCAGCGTTGACACGGGCGGGACCGGGGAG. As protein: CSVDTGGTGE. The whole CDR3 protein is CSVDTGGTGELFF. The rearrangement links TRBV29-1 to TRBJ2-2; perhaps TRBD2 as D (5 bases). The read terminates 3 residues ahead of where the CDR3 ends, so the germline J gene completes it. CDR1 is SQVTM, CDR2 ANQGSEA, per germline. The CDR3 totals 13 residues. Trimming removed 3 bases from V and 5 bases from J, with 10 bases in between.

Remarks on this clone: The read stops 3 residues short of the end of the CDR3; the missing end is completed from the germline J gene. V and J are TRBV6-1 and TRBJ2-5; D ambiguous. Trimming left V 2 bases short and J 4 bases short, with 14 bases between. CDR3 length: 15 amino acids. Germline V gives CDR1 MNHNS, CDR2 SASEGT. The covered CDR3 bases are TGTGCCAGCAGTGAATATGTCTACCCCACAGAGACC. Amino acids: CASSEYVYPTET. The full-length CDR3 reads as CASSEYVYPTETQYF.

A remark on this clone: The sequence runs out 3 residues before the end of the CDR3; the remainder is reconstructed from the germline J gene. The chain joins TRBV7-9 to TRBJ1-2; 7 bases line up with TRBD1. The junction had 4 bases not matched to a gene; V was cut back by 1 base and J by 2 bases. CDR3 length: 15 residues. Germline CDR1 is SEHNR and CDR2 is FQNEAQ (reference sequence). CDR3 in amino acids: CASSLDEGANYGYTF. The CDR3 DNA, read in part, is TGTGCCAGCAGCTTAGACGAGGGGGCCAACTATGGC.

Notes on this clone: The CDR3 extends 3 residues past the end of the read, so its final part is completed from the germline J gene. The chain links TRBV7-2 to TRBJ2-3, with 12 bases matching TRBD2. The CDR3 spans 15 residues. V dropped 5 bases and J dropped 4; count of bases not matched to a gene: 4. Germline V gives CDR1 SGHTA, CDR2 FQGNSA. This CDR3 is CASSLTSGRSDTQYF. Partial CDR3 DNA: TGTGCCAGCAGCCTGACTAGCGGGAGATCAGATACG. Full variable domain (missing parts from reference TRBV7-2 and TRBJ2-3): GAGVSQSPSNKVTEKGKDVELRCDPISGHTALYWYRQSLGQGLEFLIYFQGNSAPDKSGLPSDRFSAERTGGSVSTLTIQRTQQEDSAVYLCASSLTSGRSDTQYFGPGTRLTVL.

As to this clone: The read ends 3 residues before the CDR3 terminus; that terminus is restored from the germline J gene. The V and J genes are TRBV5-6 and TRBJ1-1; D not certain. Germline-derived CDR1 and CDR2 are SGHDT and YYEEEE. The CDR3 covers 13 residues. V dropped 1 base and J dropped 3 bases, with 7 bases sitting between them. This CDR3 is CASSLTVHTEAFF. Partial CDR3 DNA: TGTGCCAGCAGCTTGACAGTTCACACTGAA.

The CDR3 sequence: CASSVSGRGYEQYF. The sequenced CDR3 bases are TGTGCCAGCAGCGTTAGCGGGAGGGGGTACGAG. The rearrangement links TRBV7-9 to TRBJ2-7; 11 bases align to TRBD2. Sequencing ends 3 residues short of the CDR3 end; the germline J gene provides the rest. CDR3 length: 14 residues. Unmatched junction bases numbered 4, after V lost 5 bases and J lost 4 bases. Germline values: CDR1 SEHNR, CDR2 FQNEAQ (reference sequence). Together with reference TRBV7-9 and TRBJ2-7, the CDR3 gives the full variable domain: DTGVSQNPRHKITKRGQNVTFRCDPISEHNRLYWYRQTLGQGPEFLTYFQNEAQLEKSRLLSDRFSAERPKGSFSTLEIQRTEQGDSAMYLCASSVSGRGYEQYFGPGTRLTVT.

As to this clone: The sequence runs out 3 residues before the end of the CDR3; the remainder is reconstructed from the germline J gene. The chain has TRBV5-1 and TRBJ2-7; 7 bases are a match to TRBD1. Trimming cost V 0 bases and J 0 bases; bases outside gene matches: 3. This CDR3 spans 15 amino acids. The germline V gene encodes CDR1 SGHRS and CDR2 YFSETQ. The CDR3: CASSLGQGSSYEQYF. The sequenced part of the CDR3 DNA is TGCGCCAGCAGCTTGGGACAGGGTTCCTCCTACGAG.

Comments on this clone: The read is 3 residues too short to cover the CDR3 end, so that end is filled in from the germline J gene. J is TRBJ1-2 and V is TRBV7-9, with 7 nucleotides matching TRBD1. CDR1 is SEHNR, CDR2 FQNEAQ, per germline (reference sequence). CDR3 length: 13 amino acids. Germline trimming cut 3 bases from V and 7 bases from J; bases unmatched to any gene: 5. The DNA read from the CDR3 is TGTGCCAGCAGCTTCGGACAGGTGTCTGGC. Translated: CASSFGQVSG. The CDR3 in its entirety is CASSFGQVSGYTF.

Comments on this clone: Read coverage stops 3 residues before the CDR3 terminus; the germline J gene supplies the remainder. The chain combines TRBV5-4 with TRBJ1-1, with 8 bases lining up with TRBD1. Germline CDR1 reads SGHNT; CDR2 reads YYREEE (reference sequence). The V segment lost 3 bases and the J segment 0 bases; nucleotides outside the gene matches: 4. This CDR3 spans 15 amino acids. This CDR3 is CASSSTGVLNTEAFF. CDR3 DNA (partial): TGTGCCAGCAGCTCGACAGGGGTCTTGAACACTGAA.

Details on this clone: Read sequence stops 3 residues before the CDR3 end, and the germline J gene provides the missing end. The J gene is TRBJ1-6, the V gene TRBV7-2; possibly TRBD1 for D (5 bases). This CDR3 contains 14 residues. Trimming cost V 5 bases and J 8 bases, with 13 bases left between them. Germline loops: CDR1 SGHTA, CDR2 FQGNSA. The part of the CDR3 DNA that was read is TGTGCCAGCAGCCACAGGTCGGGGGATTCACCC. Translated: CASSHRSGDSP. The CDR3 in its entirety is CASSHRSGDSPLHF. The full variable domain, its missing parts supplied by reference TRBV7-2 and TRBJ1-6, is GAGVSQSPSNKVTEKGKDVELRCDPISGHTALYWYRQSLGQGLEFLIYFQGNSAPDKSGLPSDRFSAERTGGSVSTLTIQRTQQEDSAVYLCASSHRSGDSPLHFGNGTRLTVT.

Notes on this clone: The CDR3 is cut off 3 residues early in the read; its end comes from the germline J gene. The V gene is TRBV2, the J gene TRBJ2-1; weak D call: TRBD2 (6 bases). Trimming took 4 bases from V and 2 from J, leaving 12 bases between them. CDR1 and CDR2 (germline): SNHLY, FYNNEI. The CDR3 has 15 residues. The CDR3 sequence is CASSAWDFPYNEQFF. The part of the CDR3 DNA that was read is TGTGCCAGCAGTGCTTGGGACTTCCCCTACAATGAG. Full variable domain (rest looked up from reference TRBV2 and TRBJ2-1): EPEVTQTPSHQVTQMGQEVILRCVPISNHLYFYWYRQILGQKVEFLVSFYNNEISEKSEIFDDQFSVERPDGSNFTLKIRSTKLEDSAMYFCASSAWDFPYNEQFFGPGTRLTVL.

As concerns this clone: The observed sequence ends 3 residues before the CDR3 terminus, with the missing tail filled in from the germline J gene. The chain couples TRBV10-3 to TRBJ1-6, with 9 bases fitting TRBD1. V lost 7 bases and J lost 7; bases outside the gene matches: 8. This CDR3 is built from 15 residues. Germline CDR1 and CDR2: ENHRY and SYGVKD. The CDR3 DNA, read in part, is TGTGCCATCACAAACTGGACAGGGGAAAATTCACCC. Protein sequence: CAITNWTGENSP. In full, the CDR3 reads CAITNWTGENSPLHF.

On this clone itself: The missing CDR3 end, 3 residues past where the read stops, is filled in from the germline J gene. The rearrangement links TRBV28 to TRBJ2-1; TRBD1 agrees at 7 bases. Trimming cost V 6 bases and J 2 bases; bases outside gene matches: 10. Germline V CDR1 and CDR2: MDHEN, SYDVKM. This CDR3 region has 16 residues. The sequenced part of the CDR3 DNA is TGTGCCAGCAGCTCCCCTGACAGGGTCGCCTACAATGAG. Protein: CASSSPDRVAYNE. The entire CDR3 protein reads CASSSPDRVAYNEQFF.